Below, one TCR beta chain is given with its context. Its antigen remains undetermined. No per-base quality is available; no much larger clone lies one base away. This entry belongs to a study of radiotherapy plus CTLA-4 blockade in lung cancer (dated by TCRdb to 2016 to 2018). Notes on the research overall: Among the enrolled patients, about 19% had an objective response, and 25% to 35% reached disease control. Points the paper makes about the study in general: Increased serum interferon-beta after radiation, together with early dynamic changes in blood T cell clones, were reported to be the strongest predictors of response. TCR clones derived from tumors expanded in peripheral blood after treatment with radiotherapy and ipilimumab.

The method was the immunoSEQ multiplex PCR assay. TCRdb retrieved this table from immuneACCESS and kept in-frame rearrangements only. Not all clones are present; in checked studies, unresolved V genes account for under half, and no reason is known for the remainder. The sample table holds tens of thousands of clones, of which around 80% were seen once. The ten largest account for around 25% of the sample. In this study, focal radiation therapy paired with CTLA-4 blockade (ipilimumab) was tested in patients who had chemo-refractory metastatic non-small-cell lung cancer. The germline V gene sets CDR1 to MDHEN and CDR2 to SYDVKM. V loses 1 base, J loses 7 bases, and the germline ends lie 14 bases apart. The CDR3, from cysteine to phenylalanine, totals 14 residues. Left in the record is the CDR3 DNA by itself, 42 bases read in frame from the first base.

The sequencing used peripheral blood, collected from a patient treated with radiotherapy plus ipilimumab. Rearrangement joined TRBV28 to TRBJ2-7; the D gene is perhaps TRBD1, from 6 matching bases. The sequence derives from a human donor with non-small cell lung cancer that progressed on radiotherapy plus ipilimumab. This receptor carries the CDR3 CASSLYVQGEEQYF. The DNA sequence is TGTGCCAGCAGTTTATACGTACAGGGCGAGGAGCAGTACTTC. Where the CDR3 stops, the reference TRBV28 and TRBJ2-7 genes take over; the full variable domain is DVKVTQSSRYLVKRTGEKVFLECVQDMDHENMFWYRQDPGLGLRLIYFSYDVKMKEKGDIPEGYSVSREKKERFSLILESASTNQTSMYLCASSLYVQGEEQYFGPGTRLTVT.